The 21 T cell receptor beta chains reported below all come from one sample, sequenced in a study of human T cells and chemical hapten exposure. A single record per CDR3 protein comes from TCRdb applying MiXCR to the RACE reads. The table records some 150,000 distinct CDR3 sequences, 10% to 15% of them present only once. Stated time point: patch test 2, 6 weeks after DPC sensitization. As for treatment: therapeutic diphenylcyclopropenone sensitization with weekly scalp DPC. Sequenced here: whole blood, sampled in connection with sensitization to the hapten diphenylcyclopropenone (DPC). These TCRs come from a woman between 50 and 59 years old with alopecia areata. Some clones in this sample may be carry-over from other donors' samples.

This clonotype was observed a few times. V gene TRBV30 combines with J gene TRBJ1-1, with TRBD1 identical over 9 bases. Germline trimming cut 2 bases from V and 1 base from J; bases unmatched to any gene: 2. The CDR3 consists of 14 residues. Looked up from germline, CDR1 is GTSNPN and CDR2 is SVGIG (reference sequence). Here the CDR3 DNA reads TGTGCCTGGAGTACGGGACAGGGGAACACTGAAGCTTTCTTT. Residues: CAWSTGQGNTEAFF.

This clonotype was observed a handful of times. The chain couples TRBV12-2 to TRBJ1-5. TRBV12-2 is designated a pseudogene. The CDR3 length is 14 residues. Here the CDR3 DNA reads TGTGCAAGTCGCTTAGAGGAGAACAATCAGCCCCAGCATTTT. Translating it yields CASRLEENNQPQHF.

The sample holds a few counts of this clonotype. The chain recombines TRBV19 with TRBJ2-5; D remains ambiguous. Per germline, CDR1 LNHDA and CDR2 SQIVND (reference sequence). There are 11 residues in the CDR3. Trimming left V 6 bases short and J 3 bases short, with 5 bases between. CDR3 in amino acids: CASSEKETQYF. The CDR3 region has the DNA TGTGCCAGTAGCGAAAAAGAGACCCAGTACTTC.

This clonotype was seen a handful of times. The chain uses TRBV19 and TRBJ2-1, with 8 nucleotides matching TRBD2. V gave up 5 bases and J gave up 3 bases; unmatched junction bases: 15. This CDR3 spans 18 amino acids. From germline, CDR1 is LNHDA and CDR2 SQIVND (reference sequence). CDR3: CASSSHRAGEGRYNEQFF. The DNA of the CDR3 is TGTGCCAGTAGTTCTCATCGAGCGGGAGAGGGACGCTACAATGAGCAGTTCTTC.

The sample holds many counts of this clonotype. This chain joins TRBV6-2 or TRBV6-3 and TRBJ2-4, with D maybe TRBD2 (5 bases). The CDR3 runs 10 residues. V was cut by 9 bases and J by 11 bases, with 11 bases left in between. The germline CDR1 and CDR2 sequences are MNHEY and SVGEGT. CDR3 region: CASTGDVQYF. The CDR3 coding sequence is TGTGCCAGTACCGGGGATGTTCAGTACTTC.

V usage is TRBV2 and J usage is TRBJ2-7, with 8 positions matching TRBD2. Germline assignment: CDR1 SNHLY and CDR2 FYNNEI. The CDR3 spans 15 residues. Trimming removed 3 bases from V and 6 bases from J; junction bases left unmatched: 10. The DNA for the CDR3 is TGTGCCAGCAGTGACCAACTAGCGGCTACCCCCGAGCAGTACTTC. Residues: CASSDQLAATPEQYF.

This clonotype was seen only a few times. V and J are TRBV2 and TRBJ2-3; D is possibly TRBD1 or TRBD2 (5 bases each). Germline V gene sequence: CDR1 SNHLY, CDR2 FYNNEI. CDR3 length equals 15 residues. Trimming stripped 2 bases from V and 3 bases from J, with 12 bases between. CDR3: CASSELGPLTDTQYF. DNA of the CDR3: TGTGCCAGCAGTGAATTGGGACCACTAACAGATACGCAGTATTTT. Full variable domain (missing parts from reference TRBV2 and TRBJ2-3): EPEVTQTPSHQVTQMGQEVILRCVPISNHLYFYWYRQILGQKVEFLVSFYNNEISEKSEIFDDQFSVERPDGSNFTLKIRSTKLEDSAMYFCASSELGPLTDTQYFGPGTRLTVL.

In this sample, this clonotype turned up a few times. The chain employs TRBV6-5 and TRBJ1-1; 8 bases match TRBD1. Trimming at V came to 4 bases and at J to 6 bases, leaving 10 bases not matched to a gene. The CDR3 covers 15 residues. CDR1 is MNHEY and CDR2 is SVGAGI in the germline V gene. Here the CDR3 reads CASSSQGAAASEAFF. The CDR3 coding sequence is TGTGCCAGCAGTTCCCAGGGGGCGGCTGCCTCTGAAGCTTTCTTT.

This clonotype occurred a few times. This chain connects TRBV18 to TRBJ2-1, with a tentative D call TRBD2 (5 bases). The CDR3 extends over 14 amino acids. V lost 3 bases, J lost 9 bases, and 15 bases lay in between. Germline CDR1 is KGHSH and CDR2 is LQKENI. CDR3 region: CASSPEVVVGEQFF. For the CDR3, the DNA is TGTGCCAGCTCACCGGAGGTAGTAGTCGGTGAGCAGTTCTTC.

This clonotype has a count of ten or more. The CDR3 nucleotides read TGCGCCAGCAGCGCAGGGACAGGGATAAAGGAGACCCAGTACTTC. It codes for CASSAGTGIKETQYF. The chain uses TRBV5-1 and TRBJ2-5; 9 positions agree with TRBD1. The CDR3 consists of 15 residues. Germline V CDR1 and CDR2: SGHRS, YFSETQ. The junction had 9 bases not matched to a gene; V was cut back by 4 bases and J by 5 bases.

This rearrangement joins TRBV9 to TRBJ2-2; the D is unclear. Trimming removed 1 base from V and 2 bases from J, with 6 bases in between. CDR1 SGDLS and CDR2 YYNGEE come from the germline V gene. This CDR3 comprises 14 residues. The CDR3: CASSVQANTGELFF. The CDR3 region has the DNA TGTGCCAGCAGCGTACAAGCAAACACCGGGGAGCTGTTTTTT.

The CDR3 DNA sequence: TGCGCCAGCAGCTCCGGACTAGCGGGAGGGCCGCTGGACGAGCAGTACTTC. Translating gives CASSSGLAGGPLDEQYF. V usage is TRBV5-1 and J usage is TRBJ2-7, with TRBD2 matching 15 bases. With 3 bases clipped from V and 5 bases from J, the junction kept 9 bases outside the gene matches. Per the germline V gene, CDR1 is SGHRS and CDR2 is YFSETQ. The CDR3 spans 17 residues.

This clonotype turned up a few times. The chain employs TRBV29-1 and TRBJ1-1, with D possibly TRBD1 on 5 matching bases. Trimming pared 5 bases from V and 2 bases from J, leaving 12 bases between. The CDR3 contains 13 residues. Looked up from germline, CDR1 is SQVTM and CDR2 is ANQGSEA. CDR3 region: CSVRRGPNTEAFF. In DNA, the CDR3 is TGCAGCGTTAGAAGGGGACCAAACACTGAAGCTTTCTTT.

This clonotype was found many times. This rearrangement joins TRBV11-2 to TRBJ2-3; perhaps TRBD2 as D (6 bases). The germline gives CDR1 SGHAT, CDR2 FQNNGV. This CDR3 has 16 amino acids. V was cut by 5 bases and J by 2 bases, with 17 bases left in between. CDR3 DNA: TGTGCCAGCAGCCAACTCCCCGGGGGAATCACAGATACGCAGTATTTT. It translates to CASSQLPGGITDTQYF.

This clonotype has just a few counts. V and J are TRBV7-2 and TRBJ2-1; TRBD2 is a possible D gene (7 bases). Germline CDR1 and CDR2: SGHTA and FQGNSA. The CDR3 is 15 amino acids. Trimming cost V 0 bases and J 6 bases, with 12 bases left between them. In DNA, the CDR3 is TGTGCCAGCAGCTTAGCGAGGGGGGGCCCCAATGAGCAGTTCTTC. It translates to CASSLARGGPNEQFF. The whole variable domain, filled in from reference TRBV7-2 and TRBJ2-1, reads GAGVSQSPSNKVTEKGKDVELRCDPISGHTALYWYRQSLGQGLEFLIYFQGNSAPDKSGLPSDRFSAERTGGSVSTLTIQRTQQEDSAVYLCASSLARGGPNEQFFGPGTRLTVL.

In this sample, this clonotype turned up a few times. This chain connects TRBV10-1 to TRBJ1-1; D is undetermined. CDR1 and CDR2 (germline): WNHNN, SYGVQD (reference sequence). The V gene lost 6 bases and the J gene lost 5 bases, with 13 bases spanning the gap. This CDR3 is built from 13 residues. The CDR3 loop reads CASSRGPGTEAFF. Here the CDR3 DNA reads TGCGCCAGCAGCCGAGGACCGGGGACTGAAGCTTTCTTT.

CDR3 amino acids: CASSPSADSYNEQFF. CDR3 DNA sequence: TGTGCCAGCAGCCCCTCGGCCGACAGTTACAATGAGCAGTTCTTC. The chain couples TRBV7-9 to TRBJ2-1; maybe TRBD1 (5 bases). This CDR3 is 15 amino acids long. Germline V gene sequence: CDR1 SEHNR, CDR2 FQNEAQ (reference sequence). Trimming pared 5 bases from V and 4 bases from J, leaving 15 bases between.

This chain links TRBV5-4 with TRBJ2-2; 10 bases align to TRBD1. The CDR3 contains 14 residues. From germline, CDR1 is SGHNT and CDR2 YYREEE (reference sequence). V dropped 6 bases and J dropped 6; count of bases not matched to a gene: 5. The CDR3, as DNA: TGTGCCAGCACGGTCGGACAGGGGGCCGGGGAGCTGTTTTTT. It yields the protein CASTVGQGAGELFF.

The V gene is TRBV11-2, the J gene TRBJ1-2; 7 nucleotides agree with TRBD1. CDR1 and CDR2 (germline): SGHAT, FQNNGV. The V segment lost 3 bases and the J segment 7 bases; nucleotides outside the gene matches: 5. The CDR3 has 13 amino acids. In DNA, the CDR3 is TGTGCCAGCAGCTTTCCACAGGGGTTTGGCTACACCTTC. Translation: CASSFPQGFGYTF. Combining the CDR3 with reference TRBV11-2 and TRBJ1-2 gives the whole variable domain EAGVAQSPRYKIIEKRQSVAFWCNPISGHATLYWYQQILGQGPKLLIQFQNNGVVDDSQLPKDRFSAERLKGVDSTLKIQPAKLEDSAVYLCASSFPQGFGYTFGSGTRLTVV.

This clonotype has a count of ten or more. The gene calls are TRBV29-1 and TRBJ2-7; D may be TRBD2 (6 bases). Trimming took off 6 bases at V and 3 bases at J, with 18 bases between the two ends. The CDR3 totals 14 residues. Per germline, CDR1 SQVTM and CDR2 ANQGSEA. Written as DNA, the CDR3 is TGCAGCGTAATCGCCGGGACTTACATCTACGAGCAGTACTTC. Translating gives CSVIAGTYIYEQYF.

This clonotype showed up just a few times. V and J are TRBV7-9 and TRBJ2-7; 8 bases match TRBD1. The CDR3 covers 13 residues. V lost 5 bases to trimming and J lost 7 bases; unmatched junction nucleotides: 7. Germline V gives CDR1 SEHNR, CDR2 FQNEAQ (reference sequence). Here the CDR3 DNA reads TGTGCCAGCAGCCGACAGGGGTTGGATGAGCAGTACTTC. Encoded protein: CASSRQGLDEQYF.